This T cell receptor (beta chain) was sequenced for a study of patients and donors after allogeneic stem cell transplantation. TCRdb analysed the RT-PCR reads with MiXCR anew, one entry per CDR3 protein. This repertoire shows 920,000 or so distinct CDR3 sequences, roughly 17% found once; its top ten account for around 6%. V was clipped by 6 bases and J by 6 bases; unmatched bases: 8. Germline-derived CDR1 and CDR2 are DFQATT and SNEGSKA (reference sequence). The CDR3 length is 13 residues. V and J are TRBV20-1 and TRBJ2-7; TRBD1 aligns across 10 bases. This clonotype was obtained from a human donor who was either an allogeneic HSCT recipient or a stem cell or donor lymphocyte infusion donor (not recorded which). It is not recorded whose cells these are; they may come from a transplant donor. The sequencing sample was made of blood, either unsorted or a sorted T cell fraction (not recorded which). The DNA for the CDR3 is TGCAGTGCCCGCCGGGACAGGGGAGCCGAGCAGTACTTC. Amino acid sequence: CSARRDRGAEQYF.